This T cell receptor beta chain appears in the sequencing data of a study of response to subunit inactivated influenza vaccine. This clonotype was recorded a few times. CDR3 length: 15 residues. The V gene's germline CDR1 is SQVTM and CDR2 ANQGSEA. V shed 6 bases, J shed 4 bases, and the junction held 8 bases outside the gene matches. Each CDR3 protein gets one entry after TCRdb re-called the RT-PCR reads with MiXCR. The sample shows hundreds of thousands of distinct CDR3 sequences, roughly 14% of them seen only once. This receptor was obtained from a man between 50 and 59 years old who received an inactivated influenza vaccine. The specimen was PBMCs from blood, collected approximately 15 days before vaccination. V and J are TRBV29-1 and TRBJ2-3; 12 bases align to TRBD2. CDR3 protein: CSVPRLAGEADTQYF. The CDR3 DNA is TGCAGCGTCCCCCGACTAGCGGGAGAAGCAGATACGCAGTATTTT.